The 22 T cell receptor beta chains reported below all come from one sample, sequenced in a study of blood T cell repertoires in COVID-19. TCRdb's copy holds only in-frame clones and misses some; the assay was immunoSEQ multiplex PCR. The sample holds 95,000 to 150,000 clones; about two thirds are singletons and the top ten take more than 0.75%. The sample consisted of peripheral blood. These receptor sequences come from a human donor with acute or convalescent COVID-19. The donor label of this sample is uncertain.

The chain has TRBV5-5 and TRBJ1-3; 7 bases fit TRBD1. The V segment lost 2 bases and the J segment 3 bases; nucleotides outside the gene matches: 14. The germline V gene encodes CDR1 SGHKS and CDR2 YYEKEE (reference sequence). There are 18 residues in the CDR3. CDR3 DNA: TGTGCCAGCAGCTTCTCGGGACAGTCGGGGTCATTTGGAAACACCATATATTTT. It codes for CASSFSGQSGSFGNTIYF.

The V and J genes are TRBV5-5 and TRBJ1-2; weak D call: TRBD1 (5 bases). This CDR3 has 13 residues. With 0 bases removed from V and 7 bases from J, the gap between germline ends came to 10 bases. Germline CDR1 and CDR2: SGHKS and YYEKEE (reference sequence). The CDR3 loop reads CASSLEGRGGYTF. The DNA for the CDR3 is TGTGCCAGCAGCTTGGAGGGGCGAGGTGGCTACACCTTC.

The chain has TRBV12-3 or TRBV12-4 and TRBJ2-7; no clear D gene. This CDR3 region has 13 residues. Between the trimmed V and J ends, which lost 7 bases and 0 bases, there was a span of 10 bases. The CDR3 DNA reads as TGTGCCAGCAAGACTCGGAGCTCCTACGAGCAGTACTTC. Amino acids: CASKTRSSYEQYF.

This clone was detected many times. V usage is TRBV7-2 and J usage is TRBJ1-2, with TRBD1 as a possible D gene (5 bases). Germline lookup yields CDR1 SGHTA and CDR2 FQGNSA. Deletions cut 5 bases from V and 2 bases from J, with 21 bases between. The CDR3 is made up of 17 amino acids. CDR3 sequence (DNA): TGTGCCAGCAGCATCCCTCGGGTAGGGCCAGGGAACTATGGCTACACCTTC. Translated, it gives CASSIPRVGPGNYGYTF.

The V gene is TRBV9, the J gene TRBJ2-2, with D possibly being TRBD2 (5 bases). The germline CDR1 and CDR2 sequences are SGDLS and YYNGEE. V lost 0 bases and J lost 8, with 8 bases in between. The CDR3 loop spans 13 amino acids. The CDR3 is CASSVEGGGELFF. CDR3 DNA sequence: TGTGCCAGCAGCGTAGAGGGCGGGGGGGAGCTGTTTTTT.

This clone was observed once. The chain recombines TRBV27 with TRBJ1-2; TRBD1 is a possible D gene (6 bases). The germline gives CDR1 MNHEY, CDR2 SMNVEV (reference sequence). V was clipped by 3 bases and J by 4 bases, with 15 bases between them. The CDR3 totals 15 residues. The CDR3 nucleotides are TGTGCCAGCAGTTTGGGGGGGGGCGCCTTCTATGGCTACACCTTC. This translates into CASSLGGGAFYGYTF.

This clone turned up a few times. This rearrangement joins TRBV6-5 to TRBJ1-6, with TRBD1 matching 8 bases. Germline V gene sequence: CDR1 MNHEY, CDR2 SVGAGI. The CDR3 extends over 15 amino acids. Losses at the gene ends were 2 bases for V and 8 bases for J; bases not matched to a gene: 5. The CDR3 is CASSYTTGEDSPLHF. The DNA for the CDR3 is TGTGCCAGCAGTTACACGACAGGGGAAGATTCACCCCTCCACTTT.

The CDR3 loop is CASSLGGGENTGELFF. DNA for the CDR3: TGTGCCAGCAGCTTGGGGGGCGGGGAGAACACCGGGGAGCTGTTTTTT. The chain carries TRBV5-6 and TRBJ2-2, with D perhaps TRBD2 (6 bases). The V end was cut by 0 bases, the J end by 1 base, with 10 bases between. CDR1 and CDR2 from the germline V gene are SGHDT and YYEEEE. The CDR3 extends over 16 amino acids.

This chain uses TRBV7-9 with TRBJ2-5, with D hard to call. The germline V gene has CDR1 SEHNR and CDR2 FQNEAQ (reference sequence). The CDR3 runs to 12 residues. Trimming cost V 1 base and J 7 bases, with 7 bases left between them. This chain's CDR3 is CASSLERGTQYF. The CDR3 nucleotides are TGTGCCAGCAGCTTAGAGCGCGGGACCCAGTACTTC.

The rearrangement uses TRBV11-2 and TRBJ2-1; 10 positions match TRBD1. The CDR3 totals 18 residues. Germline V gives CDR1 SGHAT, CDR2 FQNNGV. The V segment lost 6 bases and the J segment 7 bases; nucleotides outside the gene matches: 18. The CDR3 DNA sequence: TGTGCCAGCAGTTCATGGCAACAGACAGGGGGCATTCGGAATGAGCAGTTCTTC. It encodes CASSSWQQTGGIRNEQFF.

The gene calls are TRBV13 and TRBJ2-7, with a tentative D call TRBD1 (5 bases). This CDR3 is 11 amino acids long. The V gene's germline CDR1 is PRHDT and CDR2 FYEKMQ (reference sequence). The V gene lost 1 base and the J gene lost 12 bases, with 10 bases spanning the gap. The CDR3 coding sequence is TGTGCCAGCAGCTTAGTCAGGGATCGGTACTTC. Encoded protein: CASSLVRDRYF.

The chain is built from TRBV7-2 and TRBJ1-1; D unresolved. Trimming removed 1 base at V and 2 bases at J, with 8 bases between. The CDR3 is made up of 14 amino acids. Germline V gives CDR1 SGHTA, CDR2 FQGNSA. For the CDR3, the DNA is TGTGCCAGCAGCTTAGGTCCGTATAACACTGAAGCTTTCTTT. Its protein product is CASSLGPYNTEAFF.

The chain links TRBV7-9 to TRBJ1-1; 7 bases are shared with TRBD1. The CDR3 contains 14 residues. With V trimmed by 3 bases and J by 1 base, 2 bases remained unmatched. Germline-derived CDR1 and CDR2 are SEHNR and FQNEAQ (reference sequence). In DNA form, the CDR3 reads TGTGCCAGCAGCTTCGGGACAGCGAACACTGAAGCTTTCTTT. This sequence encodes CASSFGTANTEAFF.

V usage is TRBV4-1 and J usage is TRBJ1-1; D is possibly TRBD1 (5 bases). The CDR3 covers 13 residues. Trimming cost V 0 bases and J 8 bases, with 10 bases left between them. Per the germline V gene, CDR1 is MGHRA and CDR2 is YSYEKL. For the CDR3, the DNA is TGCGCCAGCAGCCAAGATCGGACATCAGAAGCTTTCTTT. Encoded protein: CASSQDRTSEAFF.

The chain employs TRBV5-1 and TRBJ2-3, with 9 bases lining up with TRBD1. CDR1 SGHRS and CDR2 YFSETQ come from the germline V gene. Trimming cost V 2 bases and J 4 bases; bases outside gene matches: 8. CDR3 length equals 16 residues. CDR3 sequence reads: CASSFDPGQGSDTQYF. DNA of the CDR3: TGCGCCAGCAGCTTTGACCCGGGACAGGGATCAGATACGCAGTATTTT.

The J gene is TRBJ2-7, the V gene TRBV18; 8 bases align to TRBD2. This CDR3 spans 16 amino acids. From germline, CDR1 is KGHSH and CDR2 LQKENI. V shed 2 bases and J 6 bases; nucleotides not matched to a gene: 12. The CDR3 DNA follows: TGTGCCAGCTCACCAAGGGGGGGGACTAGTCCCATCGAGCAGTACTTC. It codes for CASSPRGGTSPIEQYF.

The chain combines TRBV11-2 with TRBJ2-5, with TRBD2 as a possible D gene (5 bases). The CDR3 sequence is 15 residues long. In germline, CDR1 is SGHAT, CDR2 FQNNGV. Trimming removed 2 bases from V and 1 base from J, with 11 bases in between. CDR3 loop: CASSLLGSLQETQYF. The CDR3 bases are TGTGCCAGCAGCTTATTAGGGAGCCTCCAAGAGACCCAGTACTTC.

J is TRBJ1-2 and V is TRBV9; possibly TRBD1 for D (6 bases). This CDR3 has 13 amino acids. V lost 3 bases and J lost 4, with 10 bases in between. CDR1 SGDLS and CDR2 YYNGEE come from the germline V gene. The DNA of the CDR3 is TGTGCCAGCAGCGCAGGACAGCCCTATGGCTACACCTTC. This translates into CASSAGQPYGYTF.

The chain has TRBV12-2 and TRBJ1-2; whether TRBD1, the table's D call, matches the DNA was not checked. TRBV12-2 is noted as a pseudogene. The length of the CDR3 is 15 residues. CDR3 protein: CASRLVYRGHYGYTF. Here the CDR3 DNA reads TGTGCAAGTCGCTTAGTTTACAGGGGGCACTATGGCTACACCTTC.

V usage is TRBV15 and J usage is TRBJ2-3; possible D gene TRBD1, 5 bases. The CDR3 runs 11 residues. CDR1 is LNHNV and CDR2 is YYDKDF in the germline V gene (reference sequence). Trimming removed 6 bases at V and 7 bases at J, with 8 bases between. The CDR3 sequence: CATRGVNTQYF. The CDR3 DNA sequence: TGTGCCACCAGAGGGGTCAATACGCAGTATTTT.

This clone was observed a few times. This rearrangement joins TRBV2 to TRBJ2-5; 8 bases are a match to TRBD2. V dropped 2 bases and J dropped 2; count of bases not matched to a gene: 1. The V gene's germline CDR1 is SNHLY and CDR2 FYNNEI. The CDR3 runs 14 residues. In DNA form, the CDR3 reads TGTGCCAGCAGTGAATCTAGCGGGCAAGAGACCCAGTACTTC. It yields the protein CASSESSGQETQYF.

The chain uses TRBV5-5 and TRBJ1-2; no clear D. Per the germline V gene, CDR1 is SGHKS and CDR2 is YYEKEE (reference sequence). The V end lost 1 base, the J end lost 0 bases, and 10 bases lay between the germline ends. CDR3 size: 15 residues. In nucleotides, the CDR3 is TGTGCCAGCAGCTTGTCGAGACATACTAACTATGGCTACACCTTC. This encodes CASSLSRHTNYGYTF.